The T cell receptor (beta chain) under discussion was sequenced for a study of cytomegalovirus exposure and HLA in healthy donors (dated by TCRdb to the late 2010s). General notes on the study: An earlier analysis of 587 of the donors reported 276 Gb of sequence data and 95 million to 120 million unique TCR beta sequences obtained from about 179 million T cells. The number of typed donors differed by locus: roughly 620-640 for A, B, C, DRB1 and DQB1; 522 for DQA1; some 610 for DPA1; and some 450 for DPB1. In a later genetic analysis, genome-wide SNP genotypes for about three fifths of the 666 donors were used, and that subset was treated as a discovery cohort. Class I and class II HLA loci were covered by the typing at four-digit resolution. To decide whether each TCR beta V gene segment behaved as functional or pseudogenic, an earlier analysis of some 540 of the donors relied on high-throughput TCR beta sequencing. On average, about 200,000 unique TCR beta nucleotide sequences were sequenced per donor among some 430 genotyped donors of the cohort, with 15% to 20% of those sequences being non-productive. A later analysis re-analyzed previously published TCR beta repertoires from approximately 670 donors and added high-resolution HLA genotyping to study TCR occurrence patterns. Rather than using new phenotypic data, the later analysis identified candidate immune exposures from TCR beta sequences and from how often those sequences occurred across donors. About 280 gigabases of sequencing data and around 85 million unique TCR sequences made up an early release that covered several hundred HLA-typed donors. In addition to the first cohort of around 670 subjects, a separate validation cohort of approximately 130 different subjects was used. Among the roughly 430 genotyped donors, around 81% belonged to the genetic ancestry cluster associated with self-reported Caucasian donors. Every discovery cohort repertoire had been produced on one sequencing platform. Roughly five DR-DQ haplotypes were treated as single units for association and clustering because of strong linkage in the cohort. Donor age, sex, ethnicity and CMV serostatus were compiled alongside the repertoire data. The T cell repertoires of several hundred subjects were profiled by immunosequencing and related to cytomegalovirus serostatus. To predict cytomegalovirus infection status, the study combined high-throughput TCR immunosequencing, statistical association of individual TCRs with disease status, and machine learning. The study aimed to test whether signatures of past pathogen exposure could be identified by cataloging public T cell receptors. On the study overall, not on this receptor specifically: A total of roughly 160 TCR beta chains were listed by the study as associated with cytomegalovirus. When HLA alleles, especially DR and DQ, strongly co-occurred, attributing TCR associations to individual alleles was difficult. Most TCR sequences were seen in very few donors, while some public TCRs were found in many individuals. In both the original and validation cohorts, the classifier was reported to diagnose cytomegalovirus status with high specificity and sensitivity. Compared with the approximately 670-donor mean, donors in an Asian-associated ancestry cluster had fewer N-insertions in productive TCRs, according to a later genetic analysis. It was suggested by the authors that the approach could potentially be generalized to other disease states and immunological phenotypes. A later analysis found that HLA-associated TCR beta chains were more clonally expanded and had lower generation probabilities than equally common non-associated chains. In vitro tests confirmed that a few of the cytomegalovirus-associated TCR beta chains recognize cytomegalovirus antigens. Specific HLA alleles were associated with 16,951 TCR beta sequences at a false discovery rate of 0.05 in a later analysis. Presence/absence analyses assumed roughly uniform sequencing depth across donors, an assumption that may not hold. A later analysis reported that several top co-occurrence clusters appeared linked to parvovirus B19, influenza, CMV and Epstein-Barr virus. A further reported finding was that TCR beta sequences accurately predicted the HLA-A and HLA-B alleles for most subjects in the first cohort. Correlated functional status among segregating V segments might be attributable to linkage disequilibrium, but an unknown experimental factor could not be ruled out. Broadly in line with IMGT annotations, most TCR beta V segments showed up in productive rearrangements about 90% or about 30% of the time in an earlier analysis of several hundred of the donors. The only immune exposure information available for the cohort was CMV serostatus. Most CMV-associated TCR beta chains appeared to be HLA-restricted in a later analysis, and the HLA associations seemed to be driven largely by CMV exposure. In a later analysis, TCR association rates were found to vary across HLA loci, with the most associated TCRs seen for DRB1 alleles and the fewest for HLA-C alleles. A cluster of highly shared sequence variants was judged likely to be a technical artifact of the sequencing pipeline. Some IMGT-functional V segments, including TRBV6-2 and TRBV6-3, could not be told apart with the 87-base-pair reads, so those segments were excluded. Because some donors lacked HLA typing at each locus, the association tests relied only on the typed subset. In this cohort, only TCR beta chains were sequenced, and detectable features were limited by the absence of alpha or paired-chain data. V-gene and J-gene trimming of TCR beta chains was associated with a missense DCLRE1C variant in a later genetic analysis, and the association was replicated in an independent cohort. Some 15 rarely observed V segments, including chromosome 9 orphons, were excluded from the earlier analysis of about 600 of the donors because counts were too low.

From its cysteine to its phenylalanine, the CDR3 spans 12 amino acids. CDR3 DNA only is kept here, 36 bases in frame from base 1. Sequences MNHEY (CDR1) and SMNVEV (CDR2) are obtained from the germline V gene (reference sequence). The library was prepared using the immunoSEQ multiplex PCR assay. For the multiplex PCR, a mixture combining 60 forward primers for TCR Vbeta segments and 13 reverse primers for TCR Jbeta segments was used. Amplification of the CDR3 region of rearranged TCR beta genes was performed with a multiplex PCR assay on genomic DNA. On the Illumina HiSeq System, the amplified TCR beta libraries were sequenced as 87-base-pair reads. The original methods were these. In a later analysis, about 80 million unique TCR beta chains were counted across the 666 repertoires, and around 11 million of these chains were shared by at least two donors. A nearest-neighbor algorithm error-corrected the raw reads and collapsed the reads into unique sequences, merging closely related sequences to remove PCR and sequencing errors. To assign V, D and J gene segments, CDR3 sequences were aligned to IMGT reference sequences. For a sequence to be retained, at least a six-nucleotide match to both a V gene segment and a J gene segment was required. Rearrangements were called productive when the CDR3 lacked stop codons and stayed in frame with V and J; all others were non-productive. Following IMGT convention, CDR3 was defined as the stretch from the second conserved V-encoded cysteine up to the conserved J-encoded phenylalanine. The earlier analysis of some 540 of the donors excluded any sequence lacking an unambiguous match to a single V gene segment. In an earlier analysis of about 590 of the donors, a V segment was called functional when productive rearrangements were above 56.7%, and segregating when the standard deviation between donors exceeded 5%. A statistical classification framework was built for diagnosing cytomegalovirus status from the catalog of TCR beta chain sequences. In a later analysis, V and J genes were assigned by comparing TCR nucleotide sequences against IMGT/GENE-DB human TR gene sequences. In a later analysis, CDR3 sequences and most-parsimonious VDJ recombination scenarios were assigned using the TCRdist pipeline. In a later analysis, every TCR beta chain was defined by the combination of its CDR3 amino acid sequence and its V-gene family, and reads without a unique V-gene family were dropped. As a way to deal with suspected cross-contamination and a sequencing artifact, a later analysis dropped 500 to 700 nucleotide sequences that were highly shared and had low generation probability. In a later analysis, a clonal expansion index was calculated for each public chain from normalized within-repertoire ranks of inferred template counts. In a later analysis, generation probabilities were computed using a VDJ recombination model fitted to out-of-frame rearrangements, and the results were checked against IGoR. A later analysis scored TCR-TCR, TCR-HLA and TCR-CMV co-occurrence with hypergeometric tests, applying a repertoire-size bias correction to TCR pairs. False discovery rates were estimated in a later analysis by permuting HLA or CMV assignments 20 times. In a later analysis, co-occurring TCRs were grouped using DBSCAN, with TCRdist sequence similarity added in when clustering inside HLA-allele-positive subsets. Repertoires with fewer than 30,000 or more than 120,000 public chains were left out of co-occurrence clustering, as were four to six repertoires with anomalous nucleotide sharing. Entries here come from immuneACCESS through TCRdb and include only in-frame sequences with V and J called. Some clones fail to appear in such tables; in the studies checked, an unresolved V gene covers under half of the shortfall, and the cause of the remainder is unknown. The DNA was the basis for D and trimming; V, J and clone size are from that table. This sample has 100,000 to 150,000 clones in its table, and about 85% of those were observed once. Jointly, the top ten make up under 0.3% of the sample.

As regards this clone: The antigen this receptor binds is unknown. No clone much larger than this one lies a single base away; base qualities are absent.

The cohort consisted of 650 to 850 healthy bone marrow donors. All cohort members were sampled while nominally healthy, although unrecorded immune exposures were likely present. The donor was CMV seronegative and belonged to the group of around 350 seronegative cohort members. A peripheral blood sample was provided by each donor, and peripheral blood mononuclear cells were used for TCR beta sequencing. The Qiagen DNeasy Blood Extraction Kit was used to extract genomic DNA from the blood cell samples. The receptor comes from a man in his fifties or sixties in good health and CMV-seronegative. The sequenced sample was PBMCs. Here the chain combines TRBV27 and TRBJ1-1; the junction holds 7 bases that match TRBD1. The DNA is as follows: TGTGCGACAGGGACGCTAAGCACTGAAGCTTTCTTT. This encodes CATGTLSTEAFF.